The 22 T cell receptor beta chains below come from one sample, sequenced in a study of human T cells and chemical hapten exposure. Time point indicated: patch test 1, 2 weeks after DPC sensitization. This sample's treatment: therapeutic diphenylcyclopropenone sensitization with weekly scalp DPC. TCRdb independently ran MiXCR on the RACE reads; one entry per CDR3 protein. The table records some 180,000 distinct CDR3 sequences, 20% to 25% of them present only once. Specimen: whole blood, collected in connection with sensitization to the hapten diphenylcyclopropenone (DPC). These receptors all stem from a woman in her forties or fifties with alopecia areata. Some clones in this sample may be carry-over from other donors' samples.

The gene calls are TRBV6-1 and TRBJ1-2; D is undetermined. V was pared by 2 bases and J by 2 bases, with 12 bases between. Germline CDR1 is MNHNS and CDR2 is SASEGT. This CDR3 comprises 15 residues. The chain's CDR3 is CASSETPWQNYGYTF. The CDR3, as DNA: TGTGCCAGCAGTGAAACTCCGTGGCAGAACTATGGCTACACCTTC.

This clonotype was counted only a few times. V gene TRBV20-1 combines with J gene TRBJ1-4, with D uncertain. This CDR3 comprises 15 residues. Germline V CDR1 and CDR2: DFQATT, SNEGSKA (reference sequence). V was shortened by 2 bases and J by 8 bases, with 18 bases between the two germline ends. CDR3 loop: CSARTGSLLGEKLFF. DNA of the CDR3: TGCAGTGCTAGAACGGGGTCGCTACTGGGAGAAAAACTGTTTTTT.

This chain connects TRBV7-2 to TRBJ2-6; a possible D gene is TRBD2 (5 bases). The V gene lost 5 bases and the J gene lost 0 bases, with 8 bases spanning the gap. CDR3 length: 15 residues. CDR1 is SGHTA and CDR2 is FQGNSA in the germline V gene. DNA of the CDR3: TGTGCCAGCAGCCCAGCGGTCTCTGGGGCCAACGTCCTGACTTTC. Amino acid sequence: CASSPAVSGANVLTF.

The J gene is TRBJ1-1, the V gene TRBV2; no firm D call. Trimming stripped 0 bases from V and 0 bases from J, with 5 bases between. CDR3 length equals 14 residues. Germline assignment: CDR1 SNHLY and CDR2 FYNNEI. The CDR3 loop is CASSEARVNTEAFF. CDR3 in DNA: TGTGCCAGCAGTGAAGCGAGGGTGAACACTGAAGCTTTCTTT.

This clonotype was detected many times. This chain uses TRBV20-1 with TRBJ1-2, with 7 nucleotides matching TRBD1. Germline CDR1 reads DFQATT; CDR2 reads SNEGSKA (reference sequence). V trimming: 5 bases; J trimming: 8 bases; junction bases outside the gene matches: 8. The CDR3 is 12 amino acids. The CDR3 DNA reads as TGCAGTGCTTCGGACAGGCTTCGAGGCTACACCTTC. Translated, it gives CSASDRLRGYTF.

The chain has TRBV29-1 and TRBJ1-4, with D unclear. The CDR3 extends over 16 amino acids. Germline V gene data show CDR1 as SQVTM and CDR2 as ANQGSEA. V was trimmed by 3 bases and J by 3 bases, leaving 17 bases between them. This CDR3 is CSVELHGSWANEKLFF. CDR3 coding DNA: TGCAGCGTTGAGTTACACGGTTCCTGGGCTAATGAAAAACTGTTTTTT.

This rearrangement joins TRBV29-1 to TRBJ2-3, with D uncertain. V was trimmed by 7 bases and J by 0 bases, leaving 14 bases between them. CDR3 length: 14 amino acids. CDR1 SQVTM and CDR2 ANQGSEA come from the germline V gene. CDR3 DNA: TGCAGCGGTAGTGTGGGTACGAGCACAGATACGCAGTATTTT. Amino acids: CSGSVGTSTDTQYF.

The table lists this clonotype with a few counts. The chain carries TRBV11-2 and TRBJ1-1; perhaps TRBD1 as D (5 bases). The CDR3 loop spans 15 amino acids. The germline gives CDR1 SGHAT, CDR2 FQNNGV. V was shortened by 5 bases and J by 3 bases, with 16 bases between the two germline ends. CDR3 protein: CASSRAGGGDTEAFF. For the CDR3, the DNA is TGTGCCAGCAGCAGGGCCGGGGGGGGAGACACTGAAGCTTTCTTT.

In nucleotides, the CDR3 is TGTGCCAGCCAGGGACTAGCGGGACCGTCAGATACGCAGTATTTT. Protein: CASQGLAGPSDTQYF. This rearrangement joins TRBV2 to TRBJ2-3, with 13 bases lining up with TRBD2. V trimming: 8 bases; J trimming: 4 bases; junction bases outside the gene matches: 6. The CDR3 has 15 residues. CDR1 and CDR2 from the germline V gene are SNHLY and FYNNEI.

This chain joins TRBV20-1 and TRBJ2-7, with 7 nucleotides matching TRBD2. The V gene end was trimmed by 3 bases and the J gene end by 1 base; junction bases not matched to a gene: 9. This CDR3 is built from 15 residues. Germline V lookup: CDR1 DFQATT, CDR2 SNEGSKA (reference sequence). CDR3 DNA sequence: TGCAGTGCTAGTCGTCCTAGCGGAAAATCCTACGAGCAGTACTTC. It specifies CSASRPSGKSYEQYF.

For the CDR3, the DNA is TGCAGCGTTGAGATCGGAAGCATGGACACTGAAGCTTTCTTT. Amino acids: CSVEIGSMDTEAFF. The chain is built from TRBV29-1 and TRBJ1-1; no firm D call. The germline V gene encodes CDR1 SQVTM and CDR2 ANQGSEA. There are 14 residues in the CDR3. Trimming pared 3 bases from V and 3 bases from J, leaving 14 bases between.

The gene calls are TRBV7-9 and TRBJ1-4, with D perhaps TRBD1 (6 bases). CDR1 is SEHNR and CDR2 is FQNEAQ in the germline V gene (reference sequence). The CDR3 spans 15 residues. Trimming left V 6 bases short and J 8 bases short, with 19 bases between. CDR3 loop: CASSYSGTRYEKLFF. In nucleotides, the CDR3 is TGTGCCAGCAGTTATTCCGGGACACGATACGAAAAACTGTTTTTT.

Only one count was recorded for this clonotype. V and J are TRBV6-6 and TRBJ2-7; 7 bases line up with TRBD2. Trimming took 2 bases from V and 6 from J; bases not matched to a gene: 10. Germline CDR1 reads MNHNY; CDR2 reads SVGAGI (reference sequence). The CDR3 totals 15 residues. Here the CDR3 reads CASSYGLAASSEQYF. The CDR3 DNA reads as TGTGCCAGCAGTTACGGCCTAGCGGCCTCTAGCGAGCAGTACTTC.

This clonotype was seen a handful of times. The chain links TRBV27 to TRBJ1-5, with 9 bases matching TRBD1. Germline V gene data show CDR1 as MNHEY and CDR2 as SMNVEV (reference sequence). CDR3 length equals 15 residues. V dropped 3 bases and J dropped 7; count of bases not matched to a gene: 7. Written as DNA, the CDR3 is TGTGCCAGCAGTTTTGTTGGGACAGGGATGCAGCCCCAGCATTTT. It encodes CASSFVGTGMQPQHF.

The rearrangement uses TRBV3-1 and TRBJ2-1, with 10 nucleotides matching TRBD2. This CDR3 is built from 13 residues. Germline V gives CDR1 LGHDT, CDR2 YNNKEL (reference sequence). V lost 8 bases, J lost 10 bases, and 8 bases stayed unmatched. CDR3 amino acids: CASPPSGSNEQFF. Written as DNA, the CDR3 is TGTGCCAGCCCCCCTAGCGGGAGTAACGAGCAGTTCTTC.

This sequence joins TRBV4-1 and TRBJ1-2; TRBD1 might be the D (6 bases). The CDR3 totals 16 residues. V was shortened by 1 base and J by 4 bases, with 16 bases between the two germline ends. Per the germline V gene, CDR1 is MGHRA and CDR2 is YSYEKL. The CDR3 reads CASSQGSDWTAYGYTF. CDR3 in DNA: TGCGCCAGCAGCCAAGGGAGTGATTGGACAGCCTATGGCTACACCTTC.

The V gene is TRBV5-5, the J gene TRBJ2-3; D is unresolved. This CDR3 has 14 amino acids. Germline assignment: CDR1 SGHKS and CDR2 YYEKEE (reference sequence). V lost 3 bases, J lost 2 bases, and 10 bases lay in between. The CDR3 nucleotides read TGTGCCAGCAGCTCTCACCCTGCCACAGATACGCAGTATTTT. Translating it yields CASSSHPATDTQYF.

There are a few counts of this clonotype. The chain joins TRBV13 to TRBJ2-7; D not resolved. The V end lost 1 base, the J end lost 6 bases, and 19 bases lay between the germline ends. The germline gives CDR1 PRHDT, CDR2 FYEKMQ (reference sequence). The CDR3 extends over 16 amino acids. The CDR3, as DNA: TGTGCCAGCAGCTTAGCCCTGTGGGAAAAAAACTCCGAGCAGTACTTC. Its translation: CASSLALWEKNSEQYF.

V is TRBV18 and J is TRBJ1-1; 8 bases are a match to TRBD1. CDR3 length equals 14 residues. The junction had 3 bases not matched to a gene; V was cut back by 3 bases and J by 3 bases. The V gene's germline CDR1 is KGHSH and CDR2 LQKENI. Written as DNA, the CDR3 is TGTGCCAGCTCACCTCCGGACAGGGACACTGAAGCTTTCTTT. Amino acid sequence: CASSPPDRDTEAFF.

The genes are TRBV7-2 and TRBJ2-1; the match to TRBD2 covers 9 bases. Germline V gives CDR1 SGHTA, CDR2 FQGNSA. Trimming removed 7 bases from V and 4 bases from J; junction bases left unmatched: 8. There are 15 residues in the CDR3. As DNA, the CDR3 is TGTGCCAGCACCCCGACTAGCGGATCTTACAATGAGCAGTTCTTC. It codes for CASTPTSGSYNEQFF.

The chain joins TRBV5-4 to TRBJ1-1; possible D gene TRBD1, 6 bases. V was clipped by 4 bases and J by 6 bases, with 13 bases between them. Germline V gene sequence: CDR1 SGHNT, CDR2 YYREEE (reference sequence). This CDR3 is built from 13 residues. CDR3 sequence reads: CASSTQGISEAFF. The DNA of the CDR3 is TGTGCCAGCAGCACCCAGGGGATTTCTGAAGCTTTCTTT.

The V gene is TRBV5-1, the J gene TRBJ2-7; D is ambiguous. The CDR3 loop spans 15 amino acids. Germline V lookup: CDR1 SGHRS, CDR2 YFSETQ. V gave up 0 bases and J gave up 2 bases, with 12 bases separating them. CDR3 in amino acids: CASSLVAVATYEQYF. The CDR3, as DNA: TGCGCCAGCAGCTTGGTTGCAGTTGCAACCTACGAGCAGTACTTC.